The rows below give T cell receptor beta chains drawn from one sample of a study of T cells in Graves' hyperthyroidism and ophthalmopathy. MiXCR, applied by TCRdb to the multiplex PCR reads, yields one record per CDR3 protein. The sample records roughly 350,000 distinct CDR3 sequences, roughly 13% being singletons. Sequenced sample: blood. Receptors were obtained from a woman in her thirties or forties with Graves' ophthalmopathy. CDR3s include the opening cysteine and the closing phenylalanine or tryptophan. A D gene is named only where the DNA matches it firmly. Only some rows state a clone size, as once, few, many or a class for expanded clones.

>TRBV18|NA|many|TRBJ2-3
CASSPRQTLTDTQYF
TGTGCCAGCTCACCACGGCAGACTCTCACAGATACGCAGTATTTT
>TRBV19|NA|NA|TRBJ2-4
CASSVSTQNIQYF
TGTGCCAGTAGTGTTAGTACTCAAAACATTCAGTACTTC
>TRBV4-1|NA|NA|TRBJ1-5
CASSQLQGASNQPQHF
TGCGCCAGCAGCCAATTGCAGGGCGCCAGCAATCAGCCCCAGCATTTT
>TRBV11-2|NA|many|TRBJ2-7
CASSLWDTGTSSYEQYF
TGTGCCAGCAGCTTATGGGATACCGGGACATCTTCCTACGAGCAGTACTTC
>TRBV5-5|TRBD1|few|TRBJ2-6
CASRQGRSGANVLTF
TGTGCCTCCCGACAGGGGAGATCTGGGGCCAACGTCCTGACTTTC
>TRBV7-2|NA|few|TRBJ2-7
CASSLSWTLSYEQYF
TGTGCCAGCAGCTTAAGCTGGACGCTCTCCTACGAGCAGTACTTC
>TRBV6-1|NA|many|TRBJ2-7
CASSVDRTRYEQYF
TGTGCCAGCAGCGTCGACAGGACCCGATACGAGCAGTACTTC
>TRBV28|TRBD2|many|TRBJ2-3
CASTTSGRTDTQYF
TGTGCCAGCACCACTAGCGGGAGAACAGATACGCAGTATTTT
>TRBV9|TRBD2|many|TRBJ2-3
CASSSRTSGSSGTQYF
TGTGCCAGCAGCTCCCGGACTAGCGGGAGTTCAGGTACGCAGTATTTT
>TRBV12-5|TRBD1|many|TRBJ2-1
CASGLDRVENEQFF
TGTGCTAGTGGCTTGGACAGGGTTGAGAATGAGCAGTTCTTC
>TRBV29-1|NA|many|TRBJ2-1
CSVEAGYEQFF
TGCAGCGTTGAGGCGGGATATGAGCAGTTCTTC
>TRBV19|NA|NA|TRBJ2-5
CASSITHPAYQETQYF
TGTGCCAGTAGTATTACCCATCCCGCGTATCAAGAGACCCAGTACTTC
>TRBV19|TRBD1|many|TRBJ2-1
CASSIVGTGLNEQFF
TGTGCCAGTAGTATAGTTGGGACAGGGCTCAATGAGCAGTTCTTC
>TRBV2|NA|many|TRBJ1-1
CASRSRGTTEAFF
TGTGCCAGCAGGTCGAGGGGGACCACTGAAGCTTTCTTT
>TRBV27|NA|NA|TRBJ1-1
CASSSETVRNTEAFF
TGTGCCAGCAGTTCCGAGACAGTTAGGAACACTGAAGCTTTCTTT
>TRBV15|NA|few|TRBJ1-3
CATRVYSGNTIYF
TGTGCCACCAGGGTGTATTCTGGAAACACCATATATTTT
>TRBV28|TRBD2|NA|TRBJ2-5
CASSLFLAGGRQETQYF
TGTGCCAGCAGTTTATTTCTAGCGGGAGGAAGGCAAGAGACCCAGTACTTC
>TRBV2|TRBD1|many|TRBJ1-6
CASSKDRANSPLHF
TGTGCCAGCAGTAAGGACAGGGCTAATTCACCCCTCCACTTT
>TRBV7-9|NA|many|TRBJ1-1
CASSSGTKEAFF
TGTGCCAGCAGTTCCGGGACGAAGGAAGCTTTCTTT
>TRBV28|NA|many|TRBJ1-2
CASGGFFGGTNYGYTF
TGTGCCAGCGGGGGGTTTTTCGGGGGAACTAACTATGGCTACACCTTC
>TRBV7-2|NA|many|TRBJ2-7
CASSLEVRYEQYF
TGTGCCAGCAGCTTAGAGGTCCGCTACGAGCAGTACTTC
>TRBV10-3|NA|NA|TRBJ2-3
CAISAGSTSTDTQYF
TGTGCCATCAGTGCCGGGTCAACTAGCACAGATACGCAGTATTTT
>TRBV6-9|TRBD1|few|TRBJ1-3
CASTWDRTSGNAIYF
TGTGCCAGCACTTGGGACAGGACATCTGGAAACGCCATATATTTT
>TRBV7-9|TRBD1|NA|TRBJ1-5
CASSLGGTGPQPQHF
TGTGCCAGCAGCTTAGGAGGGACAGGGCCTCAGCCCCAGCATTTT
>TRBV3-1|NA|few|TRBJ1-2
CASSAHRDTVKYGYTF
TGTGCCAGCAGCGCCCACCGGGACACGGTGAAGTATGGCTACACCTTC
>TRBV20-1|TRBD2|NA|TRBJ2-1
CSARDGGLAGGPNEQFF
TGCAGTGCTAGAGATGGGGGACTAGCGGGAGGGCCAAATGAGCAGTTCTTC
>TRBV7-9|TRBD2|few|TRBJ2-5
CASTTRGLAVKTQYF
TGTGCCAGCACCACCAGGGGACTAGCGGTAAAGACCCAGTACTTC
>TRBV7-9|TRBD1|NA|TRBJ1-6
CASSSPDRDLSYNSPLHF
TGTGCCAGCAGCTCCCCTGACAGGGATTTGTCCTATAATTCACCCCTCCACTTT
>TRBV6-2/TRBV6-3|NA|NA|TRBJ1-1
CASSYRKSTEAFF
TGTGCCAGCAGTTACAGGAAGAGCACTGAAGCTTTCTTT
>TRBV11-2|NA|many|TRBJ1-2
CASSLPGGAKLGYTF
TGTGCCAGCAGCTTACCGGGGGGTGCCAAGCTTGGCTACACCTTC
>TRBV20-1|NA|many|TRBJ2-7
CSARGPQGGREQYF
TGCAGTGCTAGAGGACCACAGGGGGGGAGGGAGCAGTACTTC
>TRBV11-2|TRBD2|many|TRBJ2-1
CASSILAGVSYNEQFF
TGTGCCAGCAGCATACTAGCGGGGGTTTCCTACAATGAGCAGTTCTTC